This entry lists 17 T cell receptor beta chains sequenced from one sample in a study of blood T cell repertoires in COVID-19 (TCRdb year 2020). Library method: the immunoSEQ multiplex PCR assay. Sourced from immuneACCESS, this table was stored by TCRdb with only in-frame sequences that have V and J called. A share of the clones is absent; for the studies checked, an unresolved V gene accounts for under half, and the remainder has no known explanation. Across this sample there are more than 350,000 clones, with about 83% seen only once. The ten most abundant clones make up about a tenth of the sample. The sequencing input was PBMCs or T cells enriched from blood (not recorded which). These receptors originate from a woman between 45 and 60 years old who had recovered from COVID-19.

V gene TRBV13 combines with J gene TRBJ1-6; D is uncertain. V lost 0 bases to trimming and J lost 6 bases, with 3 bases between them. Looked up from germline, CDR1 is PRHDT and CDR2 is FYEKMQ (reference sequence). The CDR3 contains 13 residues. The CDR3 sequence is CASSLGGNSPLHF. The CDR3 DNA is TGTGCCAGCAGCTTAGGCGGTAATTCACCCCTCCACTTT.

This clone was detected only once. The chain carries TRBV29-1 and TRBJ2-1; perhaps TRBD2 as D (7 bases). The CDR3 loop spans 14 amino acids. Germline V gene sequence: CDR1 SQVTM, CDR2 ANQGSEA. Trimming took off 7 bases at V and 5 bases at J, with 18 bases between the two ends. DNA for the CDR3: TGCAGCGCCATGGAGGGGGGGGCCGACAATGAGCAGTTCTTC. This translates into CSAMEGGADNEQFF.

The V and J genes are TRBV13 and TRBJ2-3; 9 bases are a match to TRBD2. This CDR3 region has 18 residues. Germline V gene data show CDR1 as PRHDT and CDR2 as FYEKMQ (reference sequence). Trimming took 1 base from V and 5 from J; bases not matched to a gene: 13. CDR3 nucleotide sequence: TGTGCCAGCAGCTTAGTCGGCGGGGGGGCCAAGGAGGAAGATACGCAGTATTTT. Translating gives CASSLVGGGAKEEDTQYF.

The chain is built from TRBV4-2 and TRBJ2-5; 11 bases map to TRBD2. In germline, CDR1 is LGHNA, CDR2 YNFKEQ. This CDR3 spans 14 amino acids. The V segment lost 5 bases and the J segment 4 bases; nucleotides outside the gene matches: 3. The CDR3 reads CASSDTSGGETQYF. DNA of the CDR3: TGTGCCAGCAGCGATACTAGCGGGGGAGAGACCCAGTACTTC.

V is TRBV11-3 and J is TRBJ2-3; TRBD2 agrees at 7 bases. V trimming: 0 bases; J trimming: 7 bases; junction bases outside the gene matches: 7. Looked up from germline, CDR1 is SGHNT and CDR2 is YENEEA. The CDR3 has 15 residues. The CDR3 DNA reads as TGTGCCAGCAGCTTAGATAGCGGGCGCACGAATACGCAGTATTTT. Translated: CASSLDSGRTNTQYF.

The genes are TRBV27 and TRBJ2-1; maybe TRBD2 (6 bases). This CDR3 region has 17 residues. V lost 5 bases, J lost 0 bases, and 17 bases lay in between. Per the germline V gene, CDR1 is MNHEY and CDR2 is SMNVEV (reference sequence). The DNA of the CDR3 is TGTGCCAGCAGTCCTACTTGGGGGGAATACTCCTACAATGAGCAGTTCTTC. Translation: CASSPTWGEYSYNEQFF.

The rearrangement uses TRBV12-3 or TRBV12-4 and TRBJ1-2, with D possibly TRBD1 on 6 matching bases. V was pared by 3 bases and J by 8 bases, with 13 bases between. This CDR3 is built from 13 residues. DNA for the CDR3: TGTGCCAGCAGTTTGTCAGGGGCGTCGGGCTACACCTTC. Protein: CASSLSGASGYTF.

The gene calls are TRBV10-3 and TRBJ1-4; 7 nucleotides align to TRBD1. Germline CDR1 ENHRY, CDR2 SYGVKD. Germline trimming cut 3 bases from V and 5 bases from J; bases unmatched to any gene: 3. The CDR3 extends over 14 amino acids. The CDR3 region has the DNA TGTGCCATCAGTGACAGCAGGGGGAATGAAAAACTGTTTTTT. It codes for CAISDSRGNEKLFF.

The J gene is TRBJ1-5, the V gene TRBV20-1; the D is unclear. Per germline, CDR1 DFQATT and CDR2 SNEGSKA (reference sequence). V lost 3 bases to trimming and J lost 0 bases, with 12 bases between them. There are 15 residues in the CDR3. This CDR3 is CSASKSGYSNQPQHF. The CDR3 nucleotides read TGCAGTGCTAGTAAATCGGGTTATAGCAATCAGCCCCAGCATTTT.

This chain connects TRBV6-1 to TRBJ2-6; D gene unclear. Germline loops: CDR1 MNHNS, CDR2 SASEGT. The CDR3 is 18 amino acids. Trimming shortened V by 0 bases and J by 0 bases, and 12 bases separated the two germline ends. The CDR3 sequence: CASSEARVRSSGANVLTF. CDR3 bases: TGTGCCAGCAGTGAAGCTCGGGTTCGTTCCTCTGGGGCCAACGTCCTGACTTTC.

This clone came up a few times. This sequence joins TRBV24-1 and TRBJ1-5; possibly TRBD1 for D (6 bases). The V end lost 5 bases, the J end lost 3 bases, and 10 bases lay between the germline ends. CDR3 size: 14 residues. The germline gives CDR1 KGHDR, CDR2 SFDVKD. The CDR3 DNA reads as TGTGCCACCAGTGGAGAGGGGGTCAATCAGCCCCAGCATTTT. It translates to CATSGEGVNQPQHF.

The CDR3 reads CASSEDNQPQHF. CDR3 nucleotide sequence: TGTGCCAGCAGCGAGGACAATCAGCCCCAGCATTTT. The chain recombines TRBV7-9 with TRBJ1-5, with unresolved D. Trimming pared 5 bases from V and 3 bases from J, leaving 5 bases between. CDR1 is SEHNR and CDR2 is FQNEAQ in the germline V gene (reference sequence). The CDR3 sequence is 12 residues long.

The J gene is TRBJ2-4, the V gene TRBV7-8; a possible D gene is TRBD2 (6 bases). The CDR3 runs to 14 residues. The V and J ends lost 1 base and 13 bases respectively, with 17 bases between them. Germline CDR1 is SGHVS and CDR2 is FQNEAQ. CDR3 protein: CASSLGGDPPDQYF. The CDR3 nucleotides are TGTGCCAGCAGCTTAGGGGGGGACCCCCCCGACCAGTACTTC.

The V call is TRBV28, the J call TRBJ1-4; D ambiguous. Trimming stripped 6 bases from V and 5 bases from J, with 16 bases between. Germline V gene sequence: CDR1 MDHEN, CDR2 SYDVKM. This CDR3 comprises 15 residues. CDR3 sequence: CASSRRGVPNEKLFF. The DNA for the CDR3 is TGTGCCAGCAGCCGGCGGGGAGTCCCAAATGAAAAACTGTTTTTT.

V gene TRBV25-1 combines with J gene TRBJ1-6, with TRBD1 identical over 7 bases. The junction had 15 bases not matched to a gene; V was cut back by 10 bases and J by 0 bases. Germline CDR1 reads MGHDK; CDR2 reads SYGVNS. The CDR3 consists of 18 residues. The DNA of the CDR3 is TGTGCCACAGAGGCCGGGACAGCGAGTCTCTCCTATAATTCACCCCTCCACTTT. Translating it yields CATEAGTASLSYNSPLHF.

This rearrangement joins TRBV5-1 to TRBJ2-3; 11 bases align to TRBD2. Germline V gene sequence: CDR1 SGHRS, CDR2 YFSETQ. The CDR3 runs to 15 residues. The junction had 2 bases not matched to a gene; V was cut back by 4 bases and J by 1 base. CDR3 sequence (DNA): TGCGCCAGCAGCCCGGGACTAGCGGGCACAGATACGCAGTATTTT. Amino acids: CASSPGLAGTDTQYF.

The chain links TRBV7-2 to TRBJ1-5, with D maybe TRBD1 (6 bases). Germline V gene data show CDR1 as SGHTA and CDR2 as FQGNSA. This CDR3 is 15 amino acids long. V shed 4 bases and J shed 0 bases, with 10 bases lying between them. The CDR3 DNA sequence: TGTGCCAGCAGCTACTACAGGGATAGCAATCAGCCCCAGCATTTT. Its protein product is CASSYYRDSNQPQHF.